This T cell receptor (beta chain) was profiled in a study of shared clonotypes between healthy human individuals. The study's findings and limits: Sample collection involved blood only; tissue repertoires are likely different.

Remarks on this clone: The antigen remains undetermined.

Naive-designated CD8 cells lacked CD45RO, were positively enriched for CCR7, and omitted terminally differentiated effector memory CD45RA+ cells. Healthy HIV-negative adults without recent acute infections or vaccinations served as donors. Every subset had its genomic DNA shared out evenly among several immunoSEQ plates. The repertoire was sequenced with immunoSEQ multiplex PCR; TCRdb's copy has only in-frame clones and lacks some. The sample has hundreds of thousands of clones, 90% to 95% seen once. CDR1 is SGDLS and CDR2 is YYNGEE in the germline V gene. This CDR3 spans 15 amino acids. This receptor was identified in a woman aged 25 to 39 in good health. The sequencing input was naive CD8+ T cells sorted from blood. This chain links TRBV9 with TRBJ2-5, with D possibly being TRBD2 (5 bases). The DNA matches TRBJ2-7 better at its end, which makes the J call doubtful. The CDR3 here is CASSVGLTGSYEQYF. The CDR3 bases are TGTGCCAGCAGCGTAGGATTAACGGGGTCCTACGAGCAGTACTTC.